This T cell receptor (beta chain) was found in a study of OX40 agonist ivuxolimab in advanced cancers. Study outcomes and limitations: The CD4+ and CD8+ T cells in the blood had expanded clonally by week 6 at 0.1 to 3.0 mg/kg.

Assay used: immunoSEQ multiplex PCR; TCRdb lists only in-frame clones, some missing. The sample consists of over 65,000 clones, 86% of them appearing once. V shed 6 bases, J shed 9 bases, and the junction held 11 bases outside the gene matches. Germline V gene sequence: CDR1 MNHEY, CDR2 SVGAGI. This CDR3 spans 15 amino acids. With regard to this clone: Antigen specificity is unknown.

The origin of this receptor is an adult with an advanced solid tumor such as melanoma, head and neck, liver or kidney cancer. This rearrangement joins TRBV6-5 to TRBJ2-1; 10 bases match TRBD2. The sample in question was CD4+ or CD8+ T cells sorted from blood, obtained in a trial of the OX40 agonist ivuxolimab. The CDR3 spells CASRNLAGGPSEQFF. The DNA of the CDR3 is TGTGCCAGCAGGAACTTAGCGGGAGGCCCCTCTGAGCAGTTCTTC.